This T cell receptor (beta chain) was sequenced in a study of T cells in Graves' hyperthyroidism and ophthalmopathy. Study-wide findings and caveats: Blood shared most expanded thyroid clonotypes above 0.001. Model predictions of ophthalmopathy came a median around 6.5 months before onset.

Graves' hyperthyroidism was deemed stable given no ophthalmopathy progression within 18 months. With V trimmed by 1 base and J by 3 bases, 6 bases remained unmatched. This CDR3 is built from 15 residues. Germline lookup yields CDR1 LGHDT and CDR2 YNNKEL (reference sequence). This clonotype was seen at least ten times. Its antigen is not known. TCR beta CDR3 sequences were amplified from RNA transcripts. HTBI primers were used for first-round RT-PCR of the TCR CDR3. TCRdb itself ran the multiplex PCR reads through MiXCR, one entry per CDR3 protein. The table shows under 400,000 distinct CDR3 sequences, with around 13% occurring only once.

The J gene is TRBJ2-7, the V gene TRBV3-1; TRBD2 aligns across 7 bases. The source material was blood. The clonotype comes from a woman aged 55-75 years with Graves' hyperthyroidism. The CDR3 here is CASSQAYGEGYEQYF. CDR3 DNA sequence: TGTGCCAGCAGCCAAGCTTATGGGGAGGGCTACGAGCAGTACTTC.